The sequence of this TCR beta chain was determined in a study of blood T cell repertoires in COVID-19. Study-level background: Acute-phase and convalescent COVID-19 samples originated in the United States, Italy and Spain. Sources were T cells, B-cell-depleted T cells, or PBMCs; the material itself was cDNA or gDNA.

The CDR3 consists of 14 residues. Germline values: CDR1 MNHEY, CDR2 SVGAGI. V gave up 8 bases and J gave up 10 bases; unmatched junction bases: 6. As processed by the authors: It was from reference gene primer amplification that nucleated cell counts were estimated. Sequencing was performed with immunoSEQ multiplex PCR; in TCRdb, only in-frame clones are kept and a portion is missing. The V and J calls and clone size were taken over from that table, and D and trimming were inferred from the DNA. The sample lists 95,000 to 110,000 clones, over 70% occurring once. The TCR originated in a man aged 50 or older with acute or convalescent COVID-19. Input material: peripheral blood. The chain joins TRBV6-5 to TRBJ1-6; 12 positions agree with TRBD1. The CDR3 sequence is CASGSGTGGSPLHF. CDR3 nucleotides: TGTGCCAGCGGCTCCGGGACAGGGGGCTCACCCCTCCACTTT.